The 5 T cell receptor beta chains below all came from one sample that was sequenced in a study of cytomegalovirus exposure and HLA in healthy donors. Primers: 60 Vbeta forward and 13 Jbeta reverse. Some clones are missing from TCRdb's copy, which holds only in-frame ones; the method was immunoSEQ multiplex PCR. Among approximately 180,000 clones listed, approximately 81% were seen once. Material: PBMCs. These TCRs come from a woman younger than 45 in good health and CMV-seronegative.

This chain joins TRBV7-9 and TRBJ2-3; 8 nucleotides line up with TRBD2. Germline CDR1 is SEHNR and CDR2 is FQNEAQ (reference sequence). There are 15 residues in the CDR3. The ends lost 5 bases at V and 6 bases at J; junction bases unmatched: 10. DNA of the CDR3: TGTGCCAGCAGCGGCGCCGGGACTAGGGGGGATACGCAGTATTTT. Encoded protein: CASSGAGTRGDTQYF.

The V call is TRBV27, the J call TRBJ2-1; tentatively, D is TRBD1 (6 bases). The CDR3 runs 15 residues. Germline values: CDR1 MNHEY, CDR2 SMNVEV (reference sequence). V lost 6 bases and J lost 0, with 12 bases in between. The CDR3 DNA follows: TGTGCCAGCAGACTCGCCAGGGGCTCCTACAATGAGCAGTTCTTC. Translation gives CASRLARGSYNEQFF.

This clone was seen only once. The J gene is TRBJ2-1, the V gene TRBV27; D ambiguous. There are 14 residues in the CDR3. Germline CDR1 MNHEY, CDR2 SMNVEV (reference sequence). The V gene lost 1 base and the J gene lost 4 bases, with 8 bases spanning the gap. CDR3 amino acids: CASSLFPYYNEQFF. CDR3 DNA: TGTGCCAGCAGTTTATTCCCGTATTACAATGAGCAGTTCTTC.

The chain couples TRBV9 to TRBJ2-2; 9 bases align to TRBD2. The germline V gene encodes CDR1 SGDLS and CDR2 YYNGEE. The CDR3 length is 16 residues. After removal of 3 bases from V and 0 bases from J, the junction contained 3 bases not matched to a gene. The chain's CDR3 is CASSAGTSSNTGELFF. The DNA for the CDR3 is TGTGCCAGCAGCGCCGGGACTAGCTCGAACACCGGGGAGCTGTTTTTT.

This sequence joins TRBV5-8 and TRBJ2-4; the D gene is possibly TRBD2 (7 bases). The CDR3 spans 18 residues. The ends were cut back, 4 bases at V and 8 bases at J, with 28 bases in the middle. Germline V CDR1 and CDR2: SGHTS, YDEGEE. The CDR3 region is CASSPLAGQVGGGDIQYF. As DNA, the CDR3 is TGTGCCAGCAGCCCTCTTGCGGGGCAGGTAGGGGGAGGGGACATTCAGTACTTC.